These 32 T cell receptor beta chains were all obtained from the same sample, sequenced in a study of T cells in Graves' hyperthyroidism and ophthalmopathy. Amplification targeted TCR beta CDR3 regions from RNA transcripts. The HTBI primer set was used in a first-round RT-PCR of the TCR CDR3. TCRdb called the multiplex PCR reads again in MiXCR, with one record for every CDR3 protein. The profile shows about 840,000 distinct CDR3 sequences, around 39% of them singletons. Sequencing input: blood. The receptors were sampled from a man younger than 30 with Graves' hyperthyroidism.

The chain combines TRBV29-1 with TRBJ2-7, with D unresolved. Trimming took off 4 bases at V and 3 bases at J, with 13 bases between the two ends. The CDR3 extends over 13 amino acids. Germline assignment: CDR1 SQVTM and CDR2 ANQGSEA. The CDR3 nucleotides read TGCAGCGTTGCACATGGGGTAGGCTACGAGCAGTACTTC. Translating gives CSVAHGVGYEQYF.

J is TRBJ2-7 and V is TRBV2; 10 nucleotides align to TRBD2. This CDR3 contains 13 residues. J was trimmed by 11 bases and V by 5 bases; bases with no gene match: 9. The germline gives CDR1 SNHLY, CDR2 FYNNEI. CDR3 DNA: TGTGCCAGCAGTTTCGGGCTAGCGGGAGAGGAGTACTTC. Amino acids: CASSFGLAGEEYF.

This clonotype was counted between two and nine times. The DNA for the CDR3 is TGTGCCAGCAGCCCATATGCCGGGACAGGTACCTACGAGCAGTACTTC. This translates into CASSPYAGTGTYEQYF. The genes are TRBV7-9 and TRBJ2-7; 8 positions match TRBD1. The germline V gene has CDR1 SEHNR and CDR2 FQNEAQ (reference sequence). This CDR3 comprises 16 residues. After removal of 5 bases from V and 2 bases from J, the junction contained 11 bases not matched to a gene.

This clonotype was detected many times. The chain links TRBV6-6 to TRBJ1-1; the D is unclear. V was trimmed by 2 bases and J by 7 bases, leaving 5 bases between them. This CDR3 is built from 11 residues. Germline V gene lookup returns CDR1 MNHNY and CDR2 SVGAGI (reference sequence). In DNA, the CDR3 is TGTGCCAGCAGTTACGGGAGTGAAGCTTTCTTT. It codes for CASSYGSEAFF.

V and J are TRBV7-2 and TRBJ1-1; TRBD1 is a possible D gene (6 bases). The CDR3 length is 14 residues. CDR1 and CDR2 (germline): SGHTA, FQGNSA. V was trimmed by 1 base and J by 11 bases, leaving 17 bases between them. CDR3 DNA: TGTGCCAGCAGCTTAGAAGTTGGGCAGGGGTGGGCTTTCTTT. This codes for CASSLEVGQGWAFF.

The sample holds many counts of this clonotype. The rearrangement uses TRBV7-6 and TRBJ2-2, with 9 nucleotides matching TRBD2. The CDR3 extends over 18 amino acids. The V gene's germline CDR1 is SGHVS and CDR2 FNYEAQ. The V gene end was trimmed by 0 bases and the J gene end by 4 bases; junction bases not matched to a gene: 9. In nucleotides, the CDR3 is TGTGCCAGCAGCTTAGCAGTTAGCGGGAGTTCGGGCACCGGGGAGCTGTTTTTT. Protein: CASSLAVSGSSGTGELFF.

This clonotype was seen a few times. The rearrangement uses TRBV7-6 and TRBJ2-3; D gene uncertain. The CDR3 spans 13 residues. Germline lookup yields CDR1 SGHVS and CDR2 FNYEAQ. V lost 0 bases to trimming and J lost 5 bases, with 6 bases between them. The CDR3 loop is CASSLAGLDTQYF. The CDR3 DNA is TGTGCCAGCAGCTTAGCTGGGCTAGATACGCAGTATTTT.

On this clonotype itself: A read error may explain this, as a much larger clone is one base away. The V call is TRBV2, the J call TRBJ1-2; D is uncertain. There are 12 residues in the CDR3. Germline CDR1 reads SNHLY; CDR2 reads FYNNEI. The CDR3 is CANSLGPGGYTF. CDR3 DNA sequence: TGTGCCAACAGTCTAGGACCGGGTGGCTACACCTTC.

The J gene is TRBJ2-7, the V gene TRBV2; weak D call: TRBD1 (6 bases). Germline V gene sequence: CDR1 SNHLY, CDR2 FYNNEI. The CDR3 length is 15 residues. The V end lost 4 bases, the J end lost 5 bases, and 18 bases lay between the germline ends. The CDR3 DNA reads TGTGCCAGCAGTGTGGGACACGGTCGCTTGAACGAGCAGTACTTC. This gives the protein CASSVGHGRLNEQYF.

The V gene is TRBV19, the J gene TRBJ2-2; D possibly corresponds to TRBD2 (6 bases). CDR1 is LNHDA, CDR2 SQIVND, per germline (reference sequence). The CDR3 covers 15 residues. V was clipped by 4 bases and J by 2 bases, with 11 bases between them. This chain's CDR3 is CASSRTGLNTGELFF. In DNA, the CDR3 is TGTGCCAGTAGTAGAACGGGACTTAACACCGGGGAGCTGTTTTTT.

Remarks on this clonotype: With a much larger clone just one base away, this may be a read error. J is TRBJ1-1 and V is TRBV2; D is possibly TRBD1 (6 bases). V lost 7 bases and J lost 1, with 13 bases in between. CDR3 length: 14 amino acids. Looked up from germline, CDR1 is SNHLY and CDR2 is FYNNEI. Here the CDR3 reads CASIGGRGNTEAFF. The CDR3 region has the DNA TGTGCCAGCATTGGTGGCAGGGGGAACACTGAAGCTTTCTTT.

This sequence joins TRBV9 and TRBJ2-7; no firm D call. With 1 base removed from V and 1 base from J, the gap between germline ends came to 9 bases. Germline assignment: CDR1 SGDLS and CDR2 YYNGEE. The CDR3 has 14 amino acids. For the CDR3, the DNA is TGTGCCAGCAGCGTAAACTCTCCTTCCTACGAGCAGTACTTC. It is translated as CASSVNSPSYEQYF. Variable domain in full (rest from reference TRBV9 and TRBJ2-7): DSGVTQTPKHLITATGQRVTLRCSPRSGDLSVYWYQQSLDQGLQFLIQYYNGEERAKGNILERFSAQQFPDLHSELNLSSLELGDSALYFCASSVNSPSYEQYFGPGTRLTVT.

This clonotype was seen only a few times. As DNA, the CDR3 is TGTGCCAGCAGCTTAGGGGTCGGGAGTCCTAACACTGAAGCTTTCTTT. The encoded protein is CASSLGVGSPNTEAFF. This chain links TRBV7-9 with TRBJ1-1; D is unclear. The CDR3 sequence is 16 residues long. V was cut by 1 base and J by 2 bases, with 14 bases left in between. Germline assignment: CDR1 SEHNR and CDR2 FQNEAQ (reference sequence).

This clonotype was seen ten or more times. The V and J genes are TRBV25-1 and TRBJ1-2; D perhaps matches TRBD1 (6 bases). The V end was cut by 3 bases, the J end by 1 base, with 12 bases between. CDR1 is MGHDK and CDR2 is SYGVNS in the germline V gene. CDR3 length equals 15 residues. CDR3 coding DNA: TGTGCCAGCAGTGACCCGACAGGAAATAACTATGGCTACACCTTC. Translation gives CASSDPTGNNYGYTF.

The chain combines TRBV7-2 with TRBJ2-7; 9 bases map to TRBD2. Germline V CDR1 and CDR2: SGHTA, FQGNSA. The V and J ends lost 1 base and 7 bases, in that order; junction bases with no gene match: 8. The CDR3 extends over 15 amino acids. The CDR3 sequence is CASSLVSPTSGEQYF. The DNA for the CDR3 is TGTGCCAGCAGCTTAGTATCCCCGACTAGCGGAGAGCAGTACTTC.

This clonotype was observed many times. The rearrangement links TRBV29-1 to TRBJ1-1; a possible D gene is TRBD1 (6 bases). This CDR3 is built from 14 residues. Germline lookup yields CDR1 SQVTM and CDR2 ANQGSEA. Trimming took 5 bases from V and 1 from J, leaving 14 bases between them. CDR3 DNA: TGCAGCGTTTCTTACAGGGCCTCGAACACTGAAGCTTTCTTT. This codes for CSVSYRASNTEAFF.

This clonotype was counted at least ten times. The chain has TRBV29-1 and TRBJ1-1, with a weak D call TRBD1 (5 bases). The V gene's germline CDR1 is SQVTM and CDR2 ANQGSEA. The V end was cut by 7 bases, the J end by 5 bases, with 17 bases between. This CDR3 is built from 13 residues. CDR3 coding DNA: TGCAGCGGACAGCGTTGGTTGGGAACTGAAGCTTTCTTT. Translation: CSGQRWLGTEAFF.

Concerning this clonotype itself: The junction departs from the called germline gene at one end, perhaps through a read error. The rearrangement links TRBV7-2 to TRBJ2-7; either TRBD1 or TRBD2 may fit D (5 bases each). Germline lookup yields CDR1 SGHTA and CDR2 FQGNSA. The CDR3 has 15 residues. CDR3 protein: CASSYRDGSSYEQYF. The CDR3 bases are TGCGCCAGCAGCTATCGGGACGGTAGCTCCTACGAGCAGTACTTC.

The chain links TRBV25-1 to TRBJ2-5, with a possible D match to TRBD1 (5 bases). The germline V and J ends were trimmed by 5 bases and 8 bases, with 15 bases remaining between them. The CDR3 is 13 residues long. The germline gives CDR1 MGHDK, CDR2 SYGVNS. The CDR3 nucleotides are TGTGCCAGCAGTCCCTCTCAGGGAAGCACCCAGTACTTC. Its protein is CASSPSQGSTQYF.

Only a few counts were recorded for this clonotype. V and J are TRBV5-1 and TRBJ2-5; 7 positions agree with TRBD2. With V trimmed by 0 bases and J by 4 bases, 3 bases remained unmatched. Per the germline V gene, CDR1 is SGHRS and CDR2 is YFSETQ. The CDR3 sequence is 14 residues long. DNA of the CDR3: TGCGCCAGCAGCTTGGAGGGAGGGCCAGAGACCCAGTACTTC. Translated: CASSLEGGPETQYF. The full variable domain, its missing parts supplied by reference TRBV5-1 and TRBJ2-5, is KAGVTQTPRYLIKTRGQQVTLSCSPISGHRSVSWYQQTPGQGLQFLFEYFSETQRNKGNFPGRFSGRQFSNSRSEMNVSTLELGDSALYLCASSLEGGPETQYFGPGTRLLVL.

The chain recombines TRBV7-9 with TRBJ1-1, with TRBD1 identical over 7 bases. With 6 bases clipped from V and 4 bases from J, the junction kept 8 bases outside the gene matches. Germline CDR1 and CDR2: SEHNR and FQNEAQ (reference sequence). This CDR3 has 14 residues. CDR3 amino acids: CASSLTGSGTEAFF. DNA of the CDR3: TGTGCCAGCAGTCTGACAGGGTCGGGCACTGAAGCTTTCTTT.

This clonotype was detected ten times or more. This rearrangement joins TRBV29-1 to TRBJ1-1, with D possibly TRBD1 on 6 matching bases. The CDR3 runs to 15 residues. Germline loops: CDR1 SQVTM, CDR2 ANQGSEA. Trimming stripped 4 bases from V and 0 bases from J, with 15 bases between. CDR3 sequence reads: CSVGGQLTLNTEAFF. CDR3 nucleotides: TGCAGCGTTGGGGGGCAGTTGACCCTGAACACTGAAGCTTTCTTT.

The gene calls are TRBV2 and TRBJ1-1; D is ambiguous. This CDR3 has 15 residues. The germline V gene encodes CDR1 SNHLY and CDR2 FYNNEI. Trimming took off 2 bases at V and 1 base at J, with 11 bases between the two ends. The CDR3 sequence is CASSETGNKNTEAFF. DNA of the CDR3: TGTGCCAGCAGTGAAACGGGTAATAAGAACACTGAAGCTTTCTTT.

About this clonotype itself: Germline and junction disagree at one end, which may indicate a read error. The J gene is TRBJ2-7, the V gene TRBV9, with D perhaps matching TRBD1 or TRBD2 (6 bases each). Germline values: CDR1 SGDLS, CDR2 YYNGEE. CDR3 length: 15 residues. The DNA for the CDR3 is TGTGCCAGCGGCGTAGGGGGGACCACAGGGCAACGGCAGTACTTC. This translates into CASGVGGTTGQRQYF.

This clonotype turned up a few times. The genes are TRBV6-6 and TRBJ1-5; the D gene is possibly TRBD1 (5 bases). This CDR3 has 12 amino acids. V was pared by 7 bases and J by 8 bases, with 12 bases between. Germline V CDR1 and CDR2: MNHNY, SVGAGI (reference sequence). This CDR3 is CASTEGSKPQHF. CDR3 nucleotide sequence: TGTGCCAGCACCGAGGGGAGCAAGCCCCAGCATTTT.

The CDR3 region has the DNA TGTGCCAGCAGCATAGTCCAGTTCGACGGGGAGCTGTTTTTT. Amino acid sequence: CASSIVQFDGELFF. The chain carries TRBV9 and TRBJ2-2; D is ambiguous. There are 14 residues in the CDR3. Trimming stripped 4 bases from V and 7 bases from J, with 14 bases between. The V gene's germline CDR1 is SGDLS and CDR2 YYNGEE.

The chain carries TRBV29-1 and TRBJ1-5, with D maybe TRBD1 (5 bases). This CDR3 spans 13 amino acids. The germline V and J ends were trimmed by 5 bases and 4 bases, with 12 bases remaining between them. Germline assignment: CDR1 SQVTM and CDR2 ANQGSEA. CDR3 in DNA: TGCAGCGTTCTAATTGGGGGGAATCAGCCCCAGCATTTT. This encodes CSVLIGGNQPQHF.

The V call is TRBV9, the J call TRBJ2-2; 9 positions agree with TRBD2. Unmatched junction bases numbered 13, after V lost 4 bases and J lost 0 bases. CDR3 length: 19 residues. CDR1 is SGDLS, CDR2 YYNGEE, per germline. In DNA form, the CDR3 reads TGTGCCAGCAGCCTGGGGACGGTAGCGGGAGCATCGAACACCGGGGAGCTGTTTTTT. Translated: CASSLGTVAGASNTGELFF.

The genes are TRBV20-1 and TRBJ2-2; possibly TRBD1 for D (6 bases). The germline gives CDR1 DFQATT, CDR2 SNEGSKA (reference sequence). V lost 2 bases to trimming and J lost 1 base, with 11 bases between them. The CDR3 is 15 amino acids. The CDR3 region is CSARTQGLNTGELFF. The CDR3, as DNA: TGCAGTGCTAGAACGCAGGGGCTGAACACCGGGGAGCTGTTTTTT.

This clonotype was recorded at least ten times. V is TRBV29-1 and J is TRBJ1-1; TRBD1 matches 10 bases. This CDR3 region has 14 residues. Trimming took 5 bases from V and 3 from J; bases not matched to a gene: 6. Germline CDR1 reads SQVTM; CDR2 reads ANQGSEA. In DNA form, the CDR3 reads TGCAGCGTTTGGGACAGGGGAGGCGACACTGAAGCTTTCTTT. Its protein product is CSVWDRGGDTEAFF.

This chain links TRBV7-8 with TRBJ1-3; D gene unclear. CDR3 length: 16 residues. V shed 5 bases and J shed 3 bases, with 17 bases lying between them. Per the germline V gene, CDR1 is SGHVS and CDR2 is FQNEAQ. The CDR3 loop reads CASSAAVTGYGNTIYF. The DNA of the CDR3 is TGTGCCAGCAGCGCCGCCGTCACGGGATATGGAAACACCATATATTTT.

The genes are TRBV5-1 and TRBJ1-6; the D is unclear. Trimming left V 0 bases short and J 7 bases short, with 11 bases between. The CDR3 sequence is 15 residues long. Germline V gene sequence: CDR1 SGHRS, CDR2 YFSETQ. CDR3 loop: CASSLEQTANSPLHF. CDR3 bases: TGCGCCAGCAGCTTGGAGCAGACCGCGAATTCACCCCTCCACTTT.